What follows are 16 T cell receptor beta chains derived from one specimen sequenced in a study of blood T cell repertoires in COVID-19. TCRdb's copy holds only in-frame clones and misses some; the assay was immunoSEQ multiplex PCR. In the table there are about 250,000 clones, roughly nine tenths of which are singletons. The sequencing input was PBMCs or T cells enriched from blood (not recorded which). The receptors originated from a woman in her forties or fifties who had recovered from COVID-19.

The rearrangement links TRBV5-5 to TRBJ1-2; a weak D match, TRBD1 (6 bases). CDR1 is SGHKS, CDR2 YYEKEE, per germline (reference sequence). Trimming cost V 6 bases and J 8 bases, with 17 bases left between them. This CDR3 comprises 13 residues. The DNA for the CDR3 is TGTGCCAGCAACCAACGCCAGGGGCACGGCTACACCTTC. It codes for CASNQRQGHGYTF. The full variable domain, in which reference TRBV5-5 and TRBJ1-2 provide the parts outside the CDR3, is DAGVTQSPTHLIKTRGQQVTLRCSPISGHKSVSWYQQVLGQGPQFIFQYYEKEERGRGNFPDRFSARQFPNYSSELNVNALLLGDSALYLCASNQRQGHGYTFGSGTRLTVV.

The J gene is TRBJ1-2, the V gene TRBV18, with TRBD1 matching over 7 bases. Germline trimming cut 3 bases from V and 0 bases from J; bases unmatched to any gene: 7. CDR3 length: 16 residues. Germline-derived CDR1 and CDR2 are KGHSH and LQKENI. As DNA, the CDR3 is TGTGCCAGCTCACCCGGACAGGCACTAGCTAACTATGGCTACACCTTC. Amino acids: CASSPGQALANYGYTF.

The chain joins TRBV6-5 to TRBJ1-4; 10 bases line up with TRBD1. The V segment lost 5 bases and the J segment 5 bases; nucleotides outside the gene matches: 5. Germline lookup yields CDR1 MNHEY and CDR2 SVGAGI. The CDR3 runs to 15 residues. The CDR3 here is CASSSPGQGNEKLFF. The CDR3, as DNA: TGTGCCAGCAGTAGTCCGGGACAGGGGAATGAAAAACTGTTTTTT.

The DNA of the CDR3 is TGTGCCAGCAGCTTAGACGGGTTCGGGGAGCAGTACTTC. Protein sequence: CASSLDGFGEQYF. The chain recombines TRBV11-2 with TRBJ2-7; D gene ambiguous. Trimming shortened V by 0 bases and J by 7 bases, and 10 bases separated the two germline ends. The CDR3 contains 13 residues. Germline V gene lookup returns CDR1 SGHAT and CDR2 FQNNGV.

The CDR3 loop is CASSFSGTSRNEQFF. CDR3 coding DNA: TGTGCCAGCAGCTTCTCCGGGACTAGCCGCAATGAGCAGTTCTTC. The chain links TRBV7-2 to TRBJ2-1, with 9 bases that match TRBD2. Germline CDR1 reads SGHTA; CDR2 reads FQGNSA. Trimming at V came to 3 bases and at J to 6 bases, leaving 6 bases not matched to a gene. CDR3 length equals 15 residues.

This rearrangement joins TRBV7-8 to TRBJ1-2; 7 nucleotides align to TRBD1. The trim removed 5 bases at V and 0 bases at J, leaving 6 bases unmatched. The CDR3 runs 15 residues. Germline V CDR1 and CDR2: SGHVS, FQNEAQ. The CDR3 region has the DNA TGTGCCAGCAGCCATTGGACAGGTCCTAACTATGGCTACACCTTC. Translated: CASSHWTGPNYGYTF.

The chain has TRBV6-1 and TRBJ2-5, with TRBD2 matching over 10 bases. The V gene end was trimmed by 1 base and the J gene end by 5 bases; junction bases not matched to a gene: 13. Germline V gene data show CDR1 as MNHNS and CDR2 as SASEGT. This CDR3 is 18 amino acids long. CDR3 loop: CASSEVLAGAQLRETQYF. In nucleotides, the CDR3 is TGTGCCAGCAGTGAAGTTCTAGCGGGAGCCCAATTAAGGGAGACCCAGTACTTC.

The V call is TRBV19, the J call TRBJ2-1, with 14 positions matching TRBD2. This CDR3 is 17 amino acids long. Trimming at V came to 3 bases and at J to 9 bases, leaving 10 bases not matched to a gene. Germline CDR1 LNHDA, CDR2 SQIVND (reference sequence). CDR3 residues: CASSIRGLAGDRSEQFF. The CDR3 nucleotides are TGTGCCAGTAGTATTCGGGGACTAGCGGGAGATCGAAGTGAGCAGTTCTTC.

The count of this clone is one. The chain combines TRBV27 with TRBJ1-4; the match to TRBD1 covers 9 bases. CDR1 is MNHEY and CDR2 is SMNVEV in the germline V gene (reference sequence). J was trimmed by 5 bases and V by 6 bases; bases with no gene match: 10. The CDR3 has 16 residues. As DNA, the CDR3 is TGTGCCAGCAGCCTGGCCGGACAGGGGACGAATGAAAAACTGTTTTTT. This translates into CASSLAGQGTNEKLFF.

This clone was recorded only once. CDR3 sequence: CATSDLTGRGHNEQFF. The DNA of the CDR3 is TGTGCCACCAGTGATTTAACGGGCAGGGGTCACAATGAGCAGTTCTTC. This chain links TRBV24-1 with TRBJ2-1, with a tentative D call TRBD1 (6 bases). V lost 1 base, J lost 5 bases, and 14 bases lay in between. Germline assignment: CDR1 KGHDR and CDR2 SFDVKD. CDR3 length: 16 residues.

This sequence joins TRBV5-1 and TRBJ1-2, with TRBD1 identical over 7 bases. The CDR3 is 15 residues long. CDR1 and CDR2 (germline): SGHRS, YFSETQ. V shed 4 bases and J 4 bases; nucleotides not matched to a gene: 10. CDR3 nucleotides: TGCGCCAGCAGCCCATCACCGGGACAGATCTATGGCTACACCTTC. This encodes CASSPSPGQIYGYTF.

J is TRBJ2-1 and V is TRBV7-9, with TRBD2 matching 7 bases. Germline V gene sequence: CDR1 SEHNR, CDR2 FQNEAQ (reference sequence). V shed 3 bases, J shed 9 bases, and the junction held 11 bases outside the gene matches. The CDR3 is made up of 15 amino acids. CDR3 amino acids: CASSFQAGSRGEQFF. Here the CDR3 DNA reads TGTGCCAGCAGCTTCCAAGCGGGAAGTAGGGGTGAGCAGTTCTTC.

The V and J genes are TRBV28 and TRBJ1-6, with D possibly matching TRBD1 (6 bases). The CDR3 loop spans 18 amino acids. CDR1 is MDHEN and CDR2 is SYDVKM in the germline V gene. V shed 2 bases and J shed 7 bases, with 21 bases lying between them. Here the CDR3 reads CASSLGRHEGGANSPLHF. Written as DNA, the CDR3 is TGTGCCAGCAGTTTAGGGCGACATGAGGGGGGGGCGAATTCACCCCTCCACTTT.

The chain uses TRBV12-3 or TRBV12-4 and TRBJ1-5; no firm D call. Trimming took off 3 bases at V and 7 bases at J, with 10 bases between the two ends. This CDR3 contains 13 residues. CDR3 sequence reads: CASSFGFGQPQHF. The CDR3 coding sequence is TGTGCCAGCAGTTTCGGGTTCGGACAGCCCCAGCATTTT.

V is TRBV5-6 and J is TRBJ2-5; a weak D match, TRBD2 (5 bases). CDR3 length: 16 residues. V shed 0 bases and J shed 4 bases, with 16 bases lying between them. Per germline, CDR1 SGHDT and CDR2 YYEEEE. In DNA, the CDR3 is TGTGCCAGCAGCTTGGGATTGAAGAGCGGACTAGAGACCCAGTACTTC. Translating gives CASSLGLKSGLETQYF.

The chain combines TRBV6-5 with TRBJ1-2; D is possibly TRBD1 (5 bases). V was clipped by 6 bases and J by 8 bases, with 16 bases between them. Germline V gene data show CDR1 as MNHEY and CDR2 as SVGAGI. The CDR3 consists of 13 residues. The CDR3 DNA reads TGTGCCAGCAGGCCTGACAGCCTACGGGGCTACACCTTC. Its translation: CASRPDSLRGYTF.